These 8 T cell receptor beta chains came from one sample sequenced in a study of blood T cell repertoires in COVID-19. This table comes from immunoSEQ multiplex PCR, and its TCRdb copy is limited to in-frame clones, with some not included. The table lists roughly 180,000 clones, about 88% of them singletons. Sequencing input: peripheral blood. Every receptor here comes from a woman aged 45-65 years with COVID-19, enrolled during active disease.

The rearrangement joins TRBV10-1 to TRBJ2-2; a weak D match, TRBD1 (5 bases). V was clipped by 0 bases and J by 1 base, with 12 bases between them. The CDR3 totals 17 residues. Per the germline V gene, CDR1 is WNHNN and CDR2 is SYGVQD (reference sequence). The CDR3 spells CASSESSGIRNTGELFF. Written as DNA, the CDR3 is TGCGCCAGCAGTGAGTCGTCAGGGATTAGGAACACCGGGGAGCTGTTTTTT.

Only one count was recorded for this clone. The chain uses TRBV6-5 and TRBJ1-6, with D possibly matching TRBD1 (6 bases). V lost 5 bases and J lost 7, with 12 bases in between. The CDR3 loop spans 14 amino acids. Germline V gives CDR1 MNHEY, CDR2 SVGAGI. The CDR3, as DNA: TGTGCCAGCAGTCCGGGACAATCAAATTCACCCCTCCACTTT. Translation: CASSPGQSNSPLHF.

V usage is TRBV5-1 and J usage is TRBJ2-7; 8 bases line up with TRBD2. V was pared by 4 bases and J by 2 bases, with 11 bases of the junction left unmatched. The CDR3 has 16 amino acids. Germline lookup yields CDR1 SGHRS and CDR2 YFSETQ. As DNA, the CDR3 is TGCGCCAGCAGCCCTACGGGACGGGAGGGCCCCTACGAGCAGTACTTC. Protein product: CASSPTGREGPYEQYF. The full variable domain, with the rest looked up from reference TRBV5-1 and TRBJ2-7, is KAGVTQTPRYLIKTRGQQVTLSCSPISGHRSVSWYQQTPGQGLQFLFEYFSETQRNKGNFPGRFSGRQFSNSRSEMNVSTLELGDSALYLCASSPTGREGPYEQYFGPGTRLTVT.

DNA for the CDR3: TGTGCCATCAGTACAGACAGGGAGGTTGGTCAGCAGTACTTC. This gives the protein CAISTDREVGQQYF. The chain uses TRBV10-3 and TRBJ2-7; tentative D call: TRBD1 (7 bases). Germline CDR1 is ENHRY and CDR2 is SYGVKD. The CDR3 runs 14 residues. Trimming removed 5 bases at V and 8 bases at J, with 19 bases between.

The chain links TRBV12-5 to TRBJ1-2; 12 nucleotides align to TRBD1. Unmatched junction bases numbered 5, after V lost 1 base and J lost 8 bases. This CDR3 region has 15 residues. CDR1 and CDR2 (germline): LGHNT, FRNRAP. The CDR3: CASGLGDRGLLGYTF. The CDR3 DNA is TGTGCTAGTGGTTTGGGGGACAGGGGGCTTCTCGGCTACACCTTC.

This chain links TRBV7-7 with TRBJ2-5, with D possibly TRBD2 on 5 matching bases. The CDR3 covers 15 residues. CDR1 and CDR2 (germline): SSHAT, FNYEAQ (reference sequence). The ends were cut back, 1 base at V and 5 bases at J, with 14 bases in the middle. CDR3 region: CASSLGVAGSETQYF. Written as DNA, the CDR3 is TGTGCCAGCAGCTTAGGGGTAGCTGGGAGCGAGACCCAGTACTTC.

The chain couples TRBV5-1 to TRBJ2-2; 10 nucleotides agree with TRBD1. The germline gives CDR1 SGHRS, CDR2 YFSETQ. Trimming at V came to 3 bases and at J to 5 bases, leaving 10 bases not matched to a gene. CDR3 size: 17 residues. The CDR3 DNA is TGCGCCAGCAGCTATGGGATACGGACAGGGGGGACCGGGGAGCTGTTTTTT. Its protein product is CASSYGIRTGGTGELFF.

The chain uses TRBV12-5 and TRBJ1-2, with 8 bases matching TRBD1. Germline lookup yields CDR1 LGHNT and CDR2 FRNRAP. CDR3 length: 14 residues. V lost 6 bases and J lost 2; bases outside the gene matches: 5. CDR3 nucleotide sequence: TGTGCTAGTGGCTTAACAGGGGGGAACTATGGCTACACCTTC. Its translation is CASGLTGGNYGYTF.